This TCR beta chain was identified during a study of shared clonotypes between healthy human individuals. This clone turned up a few times. The antigen is not known. Recent vaccinations or acute infections were absent in the healthy HIV-negative adult donors. The protocol was immunoSEQ multiplex PCR, while the TCRdb copy is restricted to in-frame clones and leaves out a portion. The table lists about 100,000 clones, 67% of them singletons. General observations from the study: Naive subsets generally had larger estimated richness than memory subsets. What rarefaction showed was incomplete sorted-subset sequencing despite large depth.

The sample taken for sequencing was memory CD8+ T cells sorted from blood. The subset: CD45RO+ cells pooled with CCR7-negative TemRA cells. The source of this sequence is a woman aged 25 to 45 in good health.

The CDR3 DNA reads as TGCGCCAGCAGCACCGGGGAGGGCCTGAGGGCAGATACGCAGTATTTT. Its protein is CASSTGEGLRADTQYF. The rearrangement joins TRBV5-1 to TRBJ2-3; 7 positions match TRBD2. In germline, CDR1 is SGHRS, CDR2 YFSETQ. The trim removed 4 bases at V and 4 bases at J, leaving 12 bases unmatched. The CDR3 spans 16 residues.